This section outlines one TCR beta chain sequence together with its context. Methods used by the authors: Reference gene primer amplification gave estimated nucleated cell counts. TCRdb keeps only in-frame clones here, not all; method: immunoSEQ multiplex PCR. V, J and clone size reflect that table, while D and trimming were determined from the DNA. The top ten hold 25% to 30% of the sample, which has about 71,000 clones, roughly four fifths seen once. These data belong to a study of blood T cell repertoires in COVID-19. Study overall: There were acute and convalescent COVID-19 samples, and they came from the United States, Italy and Spain. The cDNA or gDNA used as material had been derived from T cells, B-cell-depleted T cells, or PBMCs.

With V trimmed by 2 bases and J by 10 bases, 4 bases remained unmatched. The germline V gene encodes CDR1 SGDLS and CDR2 YYNGEE. There are 14 residues in the CDR3. The chain combines TRBV9 with TRBJ1-6; TRBD1 agrees at 9 bases. The TCR was taken from a woman older than 75 with active or convalescent COVID-19. Specimen: peripheral blood. The CDR3 coding sequence is TGTGCCAGCAGCGTGGGACAGGGAGACTCACCCCTCCACTTT. Protein sequence: CASSVGQGDSPLHF.